The text below deals with one TCR beta chain. This specimen belongs to a study of long-term antiretroviral therapy in people with HIV. Germline loops: CDR1 SNHLY, CDR2 FYNNEI. This CDR3 region has 14 residues. Deletions cut 6 bases from V and 5 bases from J, with 14 bases between. Sequencing relied on immunoSEQ assay v3.0, run at survey level. Sequenced by immunoSEQ multiplex PCR; TCRdb stores in-frame clones only, minus some. This sample has tens of thousands of clones, with roughly four fifths found just once. This chain joins TRBV2 and TRBJ1-5, with D possibly matching TRBD1 (5 bases). The sample in question was unsorted PBMCs, obtained 0.5 years before starting antiretroviral therapy. The TCR sequence derives from a middle-aged man with HIV. The CDR3 nucleotides read TGTGCCAGCAGCTTCGGGGCGCAAGATCAGCCCCAGCATTTT. Protein product: CASSFGAQDQPQHF.